This record looks at one TCR beta chain sequence and its context. What it recognizes is unknown. These data originate in a study of monozygotic twins with cystic fibrosis. Repertoires were generated with immunoSEQ multiplex PCR, while TCRdb's copy carries only in-frame clones and drops some. The table records roughly 10,000 clones, roughly 97% of them present only once. Germline CDR1 reads LGHNA; CDR2 reads YNFKEQ. The CDR3 spans 15 residues. After removal of 0 bases from V and 3 bases from J, the junction contained 2 bases not matched to a gene. General observations from the study: The repertoire was suggested to be naive-dominated, clonality median around 0.01.

The TCR originated in a boy aged 5-17 years with cystic fibrosis. The chain has TRBV4-2 and TRBJ2-5; 9 bases agree with TRBD2. Sequencing was carried out using blood. CDR3 DNA sequence: TGTGCCAGCAGCCAAGACGCTAGCGGGAAAGAGACCCAGTACTTC. Amino acid sequence: CASSQDASGKETQYF.